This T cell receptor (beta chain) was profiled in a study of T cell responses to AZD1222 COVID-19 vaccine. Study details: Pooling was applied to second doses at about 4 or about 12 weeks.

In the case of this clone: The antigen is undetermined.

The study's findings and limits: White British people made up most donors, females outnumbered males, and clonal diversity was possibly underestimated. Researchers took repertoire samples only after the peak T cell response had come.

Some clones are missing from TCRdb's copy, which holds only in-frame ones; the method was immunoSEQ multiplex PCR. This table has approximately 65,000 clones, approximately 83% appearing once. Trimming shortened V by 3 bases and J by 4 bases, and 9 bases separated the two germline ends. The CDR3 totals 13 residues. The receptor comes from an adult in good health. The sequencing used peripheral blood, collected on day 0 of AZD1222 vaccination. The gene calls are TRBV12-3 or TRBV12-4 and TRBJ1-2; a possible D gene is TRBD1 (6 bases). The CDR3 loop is CASSFQGFYGYTF. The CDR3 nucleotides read TGTGCCAGCAGTTTTCAGGGGTTCTATGGCTACACCTTC.